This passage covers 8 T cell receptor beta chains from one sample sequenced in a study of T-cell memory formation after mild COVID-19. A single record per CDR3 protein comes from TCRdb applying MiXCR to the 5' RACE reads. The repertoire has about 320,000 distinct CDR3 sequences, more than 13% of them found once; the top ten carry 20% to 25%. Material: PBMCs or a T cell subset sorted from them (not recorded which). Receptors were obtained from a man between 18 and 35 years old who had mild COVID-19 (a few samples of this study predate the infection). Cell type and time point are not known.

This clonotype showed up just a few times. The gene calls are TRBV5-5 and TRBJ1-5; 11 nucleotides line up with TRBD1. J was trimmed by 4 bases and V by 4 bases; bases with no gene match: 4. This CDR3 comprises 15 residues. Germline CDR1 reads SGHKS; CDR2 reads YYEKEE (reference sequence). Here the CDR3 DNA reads TGTGCCAGCAGCGGACAGGGGGCTGGAAATCAGCCCCAGCATTTT. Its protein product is CASSGQGAGNQPQHF. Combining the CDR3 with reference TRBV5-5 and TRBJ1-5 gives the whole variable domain DAGVTQSPTHLIKTRGQQVTLRCSPISGHKSVSWYQQVLGQGPQFIFQYYEKEERGRGNFPDRFSARQFPNYSSELNVNALLLGDSALYLCASSGQGAGNQPQHFGDGTRLSIL.

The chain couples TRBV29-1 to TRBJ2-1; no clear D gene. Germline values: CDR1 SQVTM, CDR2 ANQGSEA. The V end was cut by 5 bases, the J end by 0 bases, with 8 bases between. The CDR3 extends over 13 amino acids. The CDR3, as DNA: TGCAGCGTTCGGACGGTCTCCTACAATGAGCAGTTCTTC. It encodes CSVRTVSYNEQFF.

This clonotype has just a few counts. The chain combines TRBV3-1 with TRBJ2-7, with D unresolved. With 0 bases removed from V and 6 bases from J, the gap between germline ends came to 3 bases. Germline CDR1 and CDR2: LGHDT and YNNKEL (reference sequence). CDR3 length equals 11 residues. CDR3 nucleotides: TGTGCCAGCAGCCAAGAGGTCGAGCAGTACTTC. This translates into CASSQEVEQYF.

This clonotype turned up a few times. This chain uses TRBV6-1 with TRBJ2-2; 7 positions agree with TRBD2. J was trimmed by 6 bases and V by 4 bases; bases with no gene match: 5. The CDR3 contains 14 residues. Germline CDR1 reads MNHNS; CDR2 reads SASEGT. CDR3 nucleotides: TGTGCCAGCAGTGTAATGCGGGGGTCCGGGGAGCTGTTTTTT. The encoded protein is CASSVMRGSGELFF.

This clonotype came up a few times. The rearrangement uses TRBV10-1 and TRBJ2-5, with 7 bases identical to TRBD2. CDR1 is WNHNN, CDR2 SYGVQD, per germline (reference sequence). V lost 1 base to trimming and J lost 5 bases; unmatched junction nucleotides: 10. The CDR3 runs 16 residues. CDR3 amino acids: CASSELGRGLEETQYF. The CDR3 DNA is TGCGCCAGCAGTGAGTTGGGACGCGGACTAGAGGAGACCCAGTACTTC.

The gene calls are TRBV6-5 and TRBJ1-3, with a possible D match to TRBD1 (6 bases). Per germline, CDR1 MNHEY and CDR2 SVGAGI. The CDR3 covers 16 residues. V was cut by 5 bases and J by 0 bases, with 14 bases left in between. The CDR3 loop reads CASSTGGAGSGNTIYF. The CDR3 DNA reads TGTGCCAGCAGTACCGGGGGCGCCGGCTCTGGAAACACCATATATTTT.

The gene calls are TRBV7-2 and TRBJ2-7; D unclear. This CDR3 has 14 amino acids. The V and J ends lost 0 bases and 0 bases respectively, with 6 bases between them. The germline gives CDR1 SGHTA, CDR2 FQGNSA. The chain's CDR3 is CASSLAVGSYEQYV. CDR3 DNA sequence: TGTGCCAGCAGCTTAGCGGTAGGCTCCTACGAGCAGTACGTC.

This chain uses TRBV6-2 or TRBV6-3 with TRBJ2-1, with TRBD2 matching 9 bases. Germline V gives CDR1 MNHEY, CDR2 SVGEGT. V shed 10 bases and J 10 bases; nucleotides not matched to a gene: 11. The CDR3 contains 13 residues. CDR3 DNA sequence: TGTGCCACCGATGTTGGGCTAGCGGGGGAGCAGTTCTTC. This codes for CATDVGLAGEQFF.